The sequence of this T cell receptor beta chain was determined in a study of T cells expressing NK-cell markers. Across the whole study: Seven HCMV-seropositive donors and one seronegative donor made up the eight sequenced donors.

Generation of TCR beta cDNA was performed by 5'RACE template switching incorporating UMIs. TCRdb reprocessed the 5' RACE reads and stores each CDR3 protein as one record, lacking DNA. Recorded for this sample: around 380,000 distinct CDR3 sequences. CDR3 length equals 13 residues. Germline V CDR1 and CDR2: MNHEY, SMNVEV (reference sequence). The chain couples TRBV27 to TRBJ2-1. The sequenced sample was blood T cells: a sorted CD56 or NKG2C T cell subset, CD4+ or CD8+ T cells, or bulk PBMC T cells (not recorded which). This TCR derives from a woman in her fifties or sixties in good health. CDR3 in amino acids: CASSLSTYNEQFF.